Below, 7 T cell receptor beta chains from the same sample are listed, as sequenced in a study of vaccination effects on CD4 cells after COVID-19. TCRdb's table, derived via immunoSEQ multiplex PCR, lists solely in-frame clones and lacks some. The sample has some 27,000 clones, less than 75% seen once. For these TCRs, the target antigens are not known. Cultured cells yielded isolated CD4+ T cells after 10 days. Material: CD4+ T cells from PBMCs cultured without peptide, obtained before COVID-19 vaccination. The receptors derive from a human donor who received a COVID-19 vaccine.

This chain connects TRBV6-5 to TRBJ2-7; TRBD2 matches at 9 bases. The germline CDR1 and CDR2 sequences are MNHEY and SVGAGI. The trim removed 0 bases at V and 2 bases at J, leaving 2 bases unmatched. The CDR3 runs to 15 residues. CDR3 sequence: CASSYSGTSPYEQYF. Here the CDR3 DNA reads TGTGCCAGCAGTTACTCCGGGACTAGCCCCTACGAGCAGTACTTC.

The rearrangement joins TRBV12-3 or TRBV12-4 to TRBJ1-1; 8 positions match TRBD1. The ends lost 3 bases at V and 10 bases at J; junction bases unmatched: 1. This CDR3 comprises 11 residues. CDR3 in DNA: TGTGCCAGCAGTTTTCAGGGGGCAGCTTTCTTT. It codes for CASSFQGAAFF.

CDR3 region: CASSSTGVGETQYF. The CDR3 nucleotides read TGTGCCAGCAGCTCTACAGGGGTCGGGGAGACCCAGTACTTC. This rearrangement joins TRBV5-6 to TRBJ2-5; 7 bases fit TRBD1. Germline V gene sequence: CDR1 SGHDT, CDR2 YYEEEE. V was clipped by 3 bases and J by 5 bases; unmatched bases: 7. This CDR3 region has 14 residues.

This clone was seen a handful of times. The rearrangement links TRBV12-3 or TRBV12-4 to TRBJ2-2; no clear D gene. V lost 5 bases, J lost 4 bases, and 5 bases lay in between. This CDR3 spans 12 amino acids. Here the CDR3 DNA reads TGTGCCAGCAGTATCCTCACCGGGGAGCTGTTTTTT. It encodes CASSILTGELFF.

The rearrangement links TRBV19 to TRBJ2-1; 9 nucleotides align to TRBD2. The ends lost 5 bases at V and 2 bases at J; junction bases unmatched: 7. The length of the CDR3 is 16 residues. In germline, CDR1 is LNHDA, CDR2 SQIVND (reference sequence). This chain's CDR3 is CASSPRTSVPYNEQFF. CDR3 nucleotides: TGTGCCAGTAGTCCCAGGACTAGCGTCCCCTACAATGAGCAGTTCTTC.

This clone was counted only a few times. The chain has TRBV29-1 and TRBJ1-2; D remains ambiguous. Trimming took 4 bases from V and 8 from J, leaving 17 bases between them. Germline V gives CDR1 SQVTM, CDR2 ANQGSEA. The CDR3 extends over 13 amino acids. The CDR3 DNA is TGCAGCGTTGCTCGGGATACGTCGTCCGGCTACACCTTC. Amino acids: CSVARDTSSGYTF.

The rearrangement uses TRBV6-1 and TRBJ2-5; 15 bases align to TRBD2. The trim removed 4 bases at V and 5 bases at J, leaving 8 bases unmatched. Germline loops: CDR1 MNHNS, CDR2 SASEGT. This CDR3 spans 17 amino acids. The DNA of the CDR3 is TGTGCCAGCAGTGGACCGGGACTAGCGGGGGGTGGTGAGACCCAGTACTTC. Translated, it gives CASSGPGLAGGGETQYF.